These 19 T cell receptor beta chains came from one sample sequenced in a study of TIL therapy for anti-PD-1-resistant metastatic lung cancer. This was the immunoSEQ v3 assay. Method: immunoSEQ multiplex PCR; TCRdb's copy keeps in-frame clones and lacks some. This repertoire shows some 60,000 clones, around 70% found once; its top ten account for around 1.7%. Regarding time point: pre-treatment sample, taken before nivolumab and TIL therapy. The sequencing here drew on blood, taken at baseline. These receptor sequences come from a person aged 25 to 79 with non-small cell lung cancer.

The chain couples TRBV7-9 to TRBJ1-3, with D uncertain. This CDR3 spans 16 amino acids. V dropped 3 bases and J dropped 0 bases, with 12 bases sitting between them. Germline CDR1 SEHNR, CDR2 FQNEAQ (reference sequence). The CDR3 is CASSLGGIYSGNTIYF. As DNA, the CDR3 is TGTGCCAGCAGCTTGGGAGGGATCTACTCTGGAAACACCATATATTTT.

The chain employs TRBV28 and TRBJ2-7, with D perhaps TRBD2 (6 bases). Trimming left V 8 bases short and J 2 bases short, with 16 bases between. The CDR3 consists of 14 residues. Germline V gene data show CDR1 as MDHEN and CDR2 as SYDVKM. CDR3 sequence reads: CASAGGPTTYEQYF. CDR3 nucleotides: TGTGCCAGCGCTGGAGGGCCAACAACCTACGAGCAGTACTTC.

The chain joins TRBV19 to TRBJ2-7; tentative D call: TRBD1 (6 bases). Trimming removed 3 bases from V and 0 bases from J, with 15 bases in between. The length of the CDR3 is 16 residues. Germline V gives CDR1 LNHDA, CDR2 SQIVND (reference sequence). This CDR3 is CASSILGTSNSYEQYF. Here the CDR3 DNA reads TGTGCCAGTAGTATCCTCGGGACATCGAACTCCTACGAGCAGTACTTC. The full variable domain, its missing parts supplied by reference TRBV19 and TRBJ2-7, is DGGITQSPKYLFRKEGQNVTLSCEQNLNHDAMYWYRQDPGQGLRLIYYSQIVNDFQKGDIAEGYSVSREKKESFPLTVTSAQKNPTAFYLCASSILGTSNSYEQYFGPGTRLTVT.

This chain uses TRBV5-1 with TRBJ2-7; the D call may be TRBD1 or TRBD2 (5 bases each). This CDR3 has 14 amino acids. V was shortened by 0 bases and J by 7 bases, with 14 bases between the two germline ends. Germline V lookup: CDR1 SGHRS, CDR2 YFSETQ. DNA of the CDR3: TGCGCCAGCAGCTTGGATCCAGGGTCGGGGGAGCAGTACTTC. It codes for CASSLDPGSGEQYF.

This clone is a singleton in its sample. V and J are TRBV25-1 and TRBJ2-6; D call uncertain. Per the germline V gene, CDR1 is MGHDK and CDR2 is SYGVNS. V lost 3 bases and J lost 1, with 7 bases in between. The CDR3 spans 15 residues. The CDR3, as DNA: TGTGCCAGCAGTGACAGCGCTTCTGGGGCCAACGTCCTGACTTTC. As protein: CASSDSASGANVLTF.

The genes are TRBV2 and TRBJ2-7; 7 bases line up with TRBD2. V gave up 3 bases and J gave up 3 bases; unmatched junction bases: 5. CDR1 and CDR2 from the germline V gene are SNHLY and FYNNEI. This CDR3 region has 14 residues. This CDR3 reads CASSEGLTFYEQYF. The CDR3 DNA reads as TGTGCCAGCAGTGAGGGACTAACCTTCTACGAGCAGTACTTC.

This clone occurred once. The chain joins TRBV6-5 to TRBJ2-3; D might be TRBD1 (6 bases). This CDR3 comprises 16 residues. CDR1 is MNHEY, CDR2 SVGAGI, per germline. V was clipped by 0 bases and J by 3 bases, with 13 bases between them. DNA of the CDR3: TGTGCCAGCAGTTACTCTGGGGGCAAGGGGACAGATACGCAGTATTTT. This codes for CASSYSGGKGTDTQYF.

The CDR3 DNA reads as TGTGCCATCAGTGAGTACGACACCGGGGAGCTGTTTTTT. Its protein product is CAISEYDTGELFF. The rearrangement links TRBV10-3 to TRBJ2-2; D not resolved. V dropped 1 base and J dropped 3 bases, with 3 bases sitting between them. The CDR3 totals 13 residues. CDR1 is ENHRY, CDR2 SYGVKD, per germline.

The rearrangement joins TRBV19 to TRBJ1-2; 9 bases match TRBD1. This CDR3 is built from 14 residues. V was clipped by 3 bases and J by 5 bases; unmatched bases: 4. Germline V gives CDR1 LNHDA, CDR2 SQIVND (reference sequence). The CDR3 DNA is TGTGCCAGTAGTATGGGACAGGGCAGTTATGGCTACACCTTC. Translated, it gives CASSMGQGSYGYTF.

The chain's CDR3 is CASRLAVGIETQYF. CDR3 coding DNA: TGTGCCAGCAGACTCGCAGTGGGGATAGAGACCCAGTACTTC. This sequence joins TRBV6-5 and TRBJ2-5; D is ambiguous. Between the trimmed V and J ends, which lost 6 bases and 4 bases, there was a span of 15 bases. The CDR3 runs 14 residues. CDR1 and CDR2 from the germline V gene are MNHEY and SVGAGI.

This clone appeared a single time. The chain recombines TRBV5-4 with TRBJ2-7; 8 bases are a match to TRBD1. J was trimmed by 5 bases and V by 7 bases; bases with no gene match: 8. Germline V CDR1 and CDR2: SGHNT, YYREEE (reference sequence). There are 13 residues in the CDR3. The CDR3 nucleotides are TGTGCCAGCGGGAGACAGGGGTCGGACGAGCAGTACTTC. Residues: CASGRQGSDEQYF.

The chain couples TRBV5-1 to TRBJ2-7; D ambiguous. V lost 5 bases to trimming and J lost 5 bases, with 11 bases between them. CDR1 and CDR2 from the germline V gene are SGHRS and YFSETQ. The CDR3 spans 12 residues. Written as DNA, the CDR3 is TGCGCCAGCAGACTCCTAGGGAACGAGCAGTACTTC. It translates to CASRLLGNEQYF.

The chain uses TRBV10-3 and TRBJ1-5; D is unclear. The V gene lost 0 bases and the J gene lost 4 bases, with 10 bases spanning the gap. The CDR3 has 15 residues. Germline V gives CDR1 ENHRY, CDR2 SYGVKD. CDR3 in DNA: TGTGCCATCAGTGAGTCCGTTATCAGGAATCAGCCCCAGCATTTT. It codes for CAISESVIRNQPQHF.

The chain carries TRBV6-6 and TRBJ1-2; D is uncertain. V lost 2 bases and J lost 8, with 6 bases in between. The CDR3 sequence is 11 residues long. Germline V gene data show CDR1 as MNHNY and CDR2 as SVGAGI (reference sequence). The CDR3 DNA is TGTGCCAGCAGTTACCAGGAAGGCTACACCTTC. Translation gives CASSYQEGYTF.

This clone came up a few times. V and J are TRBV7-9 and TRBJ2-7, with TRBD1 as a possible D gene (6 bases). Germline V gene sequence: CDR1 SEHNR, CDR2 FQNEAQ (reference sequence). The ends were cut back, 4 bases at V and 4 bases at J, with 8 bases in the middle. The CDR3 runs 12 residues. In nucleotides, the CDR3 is TGTGCCAGCAGCTCCGGACAGTACGAGCAGTACTTC. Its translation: CASSSGQYEQYF.

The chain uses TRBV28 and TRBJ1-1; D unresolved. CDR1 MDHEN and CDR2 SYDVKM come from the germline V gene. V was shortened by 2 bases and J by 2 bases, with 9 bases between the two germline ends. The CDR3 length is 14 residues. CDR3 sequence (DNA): TGTGCCAGCAGTTTAGGACGGCTTAACACTGAAGCTTTCTTT. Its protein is CASSLGRLNTEAFF.

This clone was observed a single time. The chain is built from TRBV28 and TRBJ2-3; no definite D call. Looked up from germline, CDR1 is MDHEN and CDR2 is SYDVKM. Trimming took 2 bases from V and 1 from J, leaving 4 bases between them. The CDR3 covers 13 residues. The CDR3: CASSLPGTDTQYF. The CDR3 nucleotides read TGTGCCAGCAGTTTACCGGGCACAGATACGCAGTATTTT. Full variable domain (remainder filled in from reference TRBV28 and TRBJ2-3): DVKVTQSSRYLVKRTGEKVFLECVQDMDHENMFWYRQDPGLGLRLIYFSYDVKMKEKGDIPEGYSVSREKKERFSLILESASTNQTSMYLCASSLPGTDTQYFGPGTRLTVL.

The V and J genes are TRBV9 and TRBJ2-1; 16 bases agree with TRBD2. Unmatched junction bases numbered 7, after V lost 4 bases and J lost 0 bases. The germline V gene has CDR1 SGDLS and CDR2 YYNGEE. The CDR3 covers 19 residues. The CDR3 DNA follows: TGTGCCAGCAGCCCGGGACTAGCGGGAGGGATGTACTCCTACAATGAGCAGTTCTTC. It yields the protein CASSPGLAGGMYSYNEQFF.

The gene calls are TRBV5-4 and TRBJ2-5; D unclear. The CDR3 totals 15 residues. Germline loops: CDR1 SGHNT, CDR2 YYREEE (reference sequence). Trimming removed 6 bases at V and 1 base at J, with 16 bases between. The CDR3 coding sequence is TGTGCCAGCACCCTCGGTGCAGGACCCCAAGAGACCCAGTACTTC. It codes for CASTLGAGPQETQYF.